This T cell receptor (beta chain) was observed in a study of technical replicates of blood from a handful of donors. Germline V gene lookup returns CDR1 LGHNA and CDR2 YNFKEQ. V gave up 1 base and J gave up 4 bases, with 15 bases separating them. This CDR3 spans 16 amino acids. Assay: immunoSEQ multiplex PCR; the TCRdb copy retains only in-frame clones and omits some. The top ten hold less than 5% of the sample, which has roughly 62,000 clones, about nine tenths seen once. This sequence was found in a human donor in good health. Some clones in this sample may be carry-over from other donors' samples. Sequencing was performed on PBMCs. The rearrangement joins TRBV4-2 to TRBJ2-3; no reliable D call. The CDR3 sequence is CASSQGLSGEADTQYF. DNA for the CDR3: TGTGCCAGCAGCCAAGGCCTGAGTGGTGAGGCAGATACGCAGTATTTT.